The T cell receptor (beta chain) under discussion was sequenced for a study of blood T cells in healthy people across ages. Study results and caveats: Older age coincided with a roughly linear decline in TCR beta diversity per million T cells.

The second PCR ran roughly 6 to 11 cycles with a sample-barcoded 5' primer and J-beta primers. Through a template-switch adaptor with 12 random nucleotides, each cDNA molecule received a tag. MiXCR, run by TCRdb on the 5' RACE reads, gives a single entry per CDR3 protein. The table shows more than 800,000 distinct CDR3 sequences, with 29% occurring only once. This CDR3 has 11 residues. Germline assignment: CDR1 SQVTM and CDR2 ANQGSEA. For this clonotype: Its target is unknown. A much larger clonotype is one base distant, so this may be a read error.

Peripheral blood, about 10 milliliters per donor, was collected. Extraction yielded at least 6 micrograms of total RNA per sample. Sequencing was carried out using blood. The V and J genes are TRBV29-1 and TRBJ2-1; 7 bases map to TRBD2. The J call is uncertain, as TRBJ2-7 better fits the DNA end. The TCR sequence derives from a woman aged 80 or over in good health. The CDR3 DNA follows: TGCAGCGGGGACTACTACAATGAGCAGTACTTC. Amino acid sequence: CSGDYYNEQYF.